This TCR beta chain was sequenced for a study of cytomegalovirus exposure and HLA in healthy donors. Concerning this clone: What it binds is unknown.

The V segment lost 6 bases and the J segment 6 bases; nucleotides outside the gene matches: 6. The germline CDR1 and CDR2 sequences are MDHEN and SYDVKM. The CDR3 consists of 14 residues. A multiplex PCR was run with 60 Vbeta primers and 13 Jbeta primers. The method was immunoSEQ multiplex PCR; TCRdb's version includes in-frame clones alone and lacks a portion of them. The sample has 140,000 to 150,000 clones. Whole-study findings and limits: A few CMV-associated chains proved CMV antigen-specific in vitro. The records held CMV serostatus as the only immune exposure information. Across all donors, roughly uniform sequencing depth was an assumption of the presence/absence analyses. Another analysis was done later, and it associated 15,000 to 20,000 TCR beta sequences with HLA alleles at 0.05 false discovery rate.

The receptor was derived from a male donor in good health and CMV-seronegative. The sample consisted of PBMCs. V is TRBV28 and J is TRBJ1-5; 9 nucleotides match TRBD1. CDR3: CASSRQGVLQPQHF. The CDR3 coding sequence is TGTGCCAGCAGCCGACAGGGGGTTCTTCAGCCCCAGCATTTT.